This T cell receptor (beta chain) was sequenced during a study of cytomegalovirus exposure and HLA in healthy donors. This clone was picked up one time. The PCR employed 60 Vbeta primers together with 13 Jbeta primers. Sequencing was performed with immunoSEQ multiplex PCR; in TCRdb, only in-frame clones are kept and a portion is missing. The sample holds about 220,000 clones, approximately 70% seen once. V shed 2 bases and J shed 3 bases, with 11 bases lying between them. The CDR3 runs 15 residues. The germline V gene has CDR1 GTSNPN and CDR2 SVGIG (reference sequence). The sequence derives from a woman aged 25 to 39 in good health and CMV-seronegative. This chain joins TRBV30 and TRBJ1-6; D uncertain. Sequences were obtained from PBMCs. DNA of the CDR3: TGTGCCTGGAGTTCGCGGTCCCGCTATAATTCACCCCTCCACTTT. It yields the protein CAWSSRSRYNSPLHF. Full variable domain (missing parts from reference TRBV30 and TRBJ1-6): SQTIHQWPATLVQPVGSPLSLECTVEGTSNPNLYWYRQAAGRGLQLLFYSVGIGQISSEVPQNLSASRPQDRQFILSSKKLLLSDSGFYLCAWSSRSRYNSPLHFGNGTRLTVT.